What follows is one T cell receptor (beta chain) and its context. No antigen is known for it. This specimen belongs to a study of response to subunit inactivated influenza vaccine. The CDR3 sequence is 16 residues long. Looked up from germline, CDR1 is LGHNA and CDR2 is YSLEER. V lost 2 bases and J 1 base, leaving 14 bases between the germline ends. MiXCR was run by TCRdb on the RT-PCR reads, yielding one entry per CDR3 protein. The table records a few hundred thousand distinct CDR3 sequences, approximately 14% of them present only once. Study results and caveats: There was a suggestion from the authors that each seasonal influenza vaccination recruits few new T cells.

This sample comprised PBMCs from blood, obtained 11 to 12 days after vaccination. This TCR came from a man over 45 who received an inactivated influenza vaccine. The genes are TRBV4-3 and TRBJ1-1; no reliable D call. Written as DNA, the CDR3 is TGCGCCAGCAGCCAATTTGTTTCCCCCGAGAACACTGAAGCTTTCTTT. Amino acids: CASSQFVSPENTEAFF.